This T cell receptor beta chain was sequenced for a study of PD-L1 blockade in urothelial cancer (dated by TCRdb to about 2017). For context, the study as a whole: Therapy was started at some point between 2014 and 2016 for all patients, and atezolizumab 1,200 mg was administered intravenously every 3 weeks. Twenty-five of 29 patients were males with bladder-origin urothelial cancer, and about 65% of the roughly 30 reported a prior smoking history. An ECOG performance status of 0 or 1 was recorded for the patients, and 0 to 3 prior chemotherapy regimens had been received by the patients. Blood samples were analyzed at two time points: 3 weeks after treatment start (second dose) and 6 weeks after treatment start. Blood samples yielded a median of about 150,000 T cells and 65,000 to 95,000 unique TCRs, with median clonality around 0.084. Somatic, immune and clinical correlates of response to PD-L1 blockade with atezolizumab in urothelial cancer were the focus of an exploratory multi-omic analysis. TCR sequencing covered pretreatment tumor samples and matched, serially collected peripheral blood taken before and after atezolizumab treatment. Durable clinical benefit was defined as a progression-free survival longer than 6 months, and TCR features were additionally tested against progression-free survival and overall survival. In the same patients, whole exome sequencing and RNA sequencing of pretreatment tumors were performed in addition to TCR sequencing. Durable clinical benefit was achieved by nine patients and was not achieved by 20 patients. Pretreatment blood TCR-seq was available for 27 to 30 patients, at least one posttreatment blood collection was obtained for about 24 patients, and tumor TCR-seq was available for about 24 patients.

Study-level results and caveats: A pretreatment peripheral blood TCR clonality below the median was linked to improved progression-free and overall survival. Patients with durable benefit showed greater expansion of tumor-associated TCR clones in peripheral blood 3 weeks after starting treatment (n ≈ 23, p = 0.022). Because of the small sample size (n ≈ 31) and the many exploratory analyses performed, the results are intended to be regarded as hypothesis-generating.

Note on this clone: Its antigen is still unknown. No qualities accompany the bases; no much larger clone lies one base away.

The CDR3 has 14 amino acids, counting the end cysteine and phenylalanine. Only the CDR3 part of the read is kept: 42 bases, read in frame from the first base. Trimming removed 4 bases from V and 3 bases from J, leaving 13 bases between the germline ends. CDR1 and CDR2 are read off the germline V gene as SGDLS and YYNGEE. Each PCR received spiked-in synthetic TCR analog templates so that absolute template abundance could be estimated from read counts. The immunoSEQ assay used bias-controlled V and J gene primers to amplify TCRbeta CDR3 regions from genomic DNA. Rearranged TCRbeta segments were sequenced at approximately 20X coverage. The study's processing was this. Clustering was used to correct sequencing errors, and CDR3s were annotated against IMGT so that V, D and J genes could be assigned. Out-of-frame and stop-codon sequences were excluded, and only productive TCRbeta rearrangements were used in downstream analyses. To compute clonality, Shannon entropy was normalized by the log of the number of unique productive sequences and then subtracted from one. Fisher's exact test with Benjamini-Hochberg correction, using a cutoff of adjusted p below 0.01, was how clones that differed between time points or between blood and tumor were identified. TCRdb re-hosts the immuneACCESS table, in-frame sequences only. Its copies lack some clones; in the studies checked, an unresolved V gene accounts for under half of them, and the cause for the rest is not known. From that table come the V and J calls and clone size; the DNA was used to work out D and trimming. The sample contains roughly 52,000 clones, over 65% of them found a single time. About 1.2% of the sample is in the top ten clones.

The meaning of the sample's time point label: pretreatment peripheral blood. The cohort included roughly 29 patients with locally advanced or metastatic urothelial carcinoma who were treated at Memorial Sloan Kettering on a trial protocol. Peripheral blood mononuclear cells were collected pretreatment and during treatment, with between 1 and 8 total time points per patient. The Qiagen DNeasy Blood extraction kit was used to purify genomic DNA from total PBMCs and tumor samples. PBMCs were collected pretreatment and during treatment, and were isolated and stored as previously described. The clonotype was recovered from a man aged 50 or older with urothelial cancer. The input for sequencing was PBMCs, taken around atezolizumab (anti-PD-L1) treatment. Rearrangement joined TRBV9 to TRBJ2-5; the best D guess is TRBD2, with 5 bases matching. This receptor has the CDR3 CASSSSGAKETQYF. The bases are TGTGCCAGCAGCTCCAGCGGCGCTAAAGAGACCCAGTACTTC.